This TCR beta chain was captured by sequencing in a study of CD8 T cells in Susac syndrome. This CDR3 is 13 amino acids long. Looked up from germline, CDR1 is MNHEY and CDR2 is SMNVEV (reference sequence). The V end was cut by 2 bases, the J end by 3 bases, with 7 bases between. Reverse transcription of roughly 0.45 to 1 ug RNA used random hexamers. TCRdb fed the immunoSEQ multiplex PCR reads into MiXCR, producing one record per CDR3 protein. Of 15,000 to 20,000 distinct CDR3 sequences listed, roughly 96% were seen once; the top ten hold 0.2% to 0.3%. The V gene is TRBV27, the J gene TRBJ2-5; D gene unclear. The sample taken for sequencing was CD8+ T cells from PBMCs. The receptor was isolated from a human donor in good health. The CDR3 DNA follows: TGTGCCAGCAGTTTACTGGGCAAAGAGACCCAGTACTTC. It encodes CASSLLGKETQYF.